Listed below are T cell receptor beta chains from one sample, sequenced in a study of cytomegalovirus exposure and HLA in healthy donors. TCRdb keeps only in-frame clones here, not all; method: immunoSEQ multiplex PCR. The sample consists of fewer than 200,000 clones, about 88% of them appearing once. Sequencing input: PBMCs. Every receptor here comes from a girl under two years old in good health and CMV-seronegative. Both conserved end residues are part of each CDR3. Fields, in order: clone size, CDR3 length, D gene, V gene, J gene, CDR3 protein, CDR3 DNA. D genes are given only for firm matches. Only some rows state a clone size, as once, few, many or a class for expanded clones.

>NA|13|NA|TRBV4-1|TRBJ2-3
CASSQGLADTQYF
TGCGCCAGCAGCCAGGGTCTAGCAGATACGCAGTATTTT
>NA|13|NA|TRBV5-1|TRBJ2-5
CASRGGAGETQYF
TGCGCCAGCAGAGGGGGGGCCGGGGAGACCCAGTACTTC
>few|15|NA|TRBV6-1|TRBJ1-4
CASKEGRVSNEKLFF
TGTGCCAGCAAGGAGGGGAGGGTATCTAATGAAAAACTGTTTTTT
>NA|13|NA|TRBV5-8|TRBJ2-1
CASRVSSYNEQFF
TGTGCCAGCAGGGTTAGCTCCTACAATGAGCAGTTCTTC
>NA|14|NA|TRBV19|TRBJ2-1
CASGGLLSRDEQFF
TGTGCCAGTGGAGGGCTACTTAGCCGCGATGAGCAGTTCTTC
>few|14|NA|TRBV11-2|TRBJ1-4
CASSLPGSYEKLFF
TGTGCCAGCAGCTTACCCGGGTCTTACGAAAAACTGTTTTTT
>NA|15|TRBD1|TRBV5-6|TRBJ1-1
CASSPRDRVNTEAFF
TGTGCCAGCAGCCCCCGGGACAGGGTCAACACTGAAGCTTTCTTT
>NA|16|NA|TRBV30|TRBJ1-1
CAWNGAGQGRWTEAFF
TGTGCCTGGAACGGAGCGGGGCAGGGGAGGTGGACTGAAGCTTTCTTT
>NA|13|NA|TRBV7-2|TRBJ2-2
CASSPTGTGELFF
TGTGCCAGCAGCCCTACAGGCACCGGGGAGCTGTTTTTT
>NA|11|NA|TRBV6-1|TRBJ1-6
CASSQNSPLHF
TGTGCCAGCAGCCAAAATTCACCCCTCCACTTT
>NA|15|NA|TRBV9|TRBJ1-3
CASSVGRSSGNTIYF
TGTGCCAGCAGCGTAGGGAGGAGCTCTGGAAACACCATATATTTT
>NA|12|NA|TRBV19|TRBJ1-2
CASTTGPAGYTF
TGTGCCAGTACGACAGGACCGGCTGGCTACACCTTC
>NA|15|NA|TRBV7-2|TRBJ2-5
CASSLRGTSLETQYF
TGTGCCAGCAGCTTACGGGGAACTAGTCTGGAGACCCAGTACTTC
>NA|14|TRBD2|TRBV6-6|TRBJ2-1
CASSRTSGYNEQFF
TGTGCCAGCAGTAGGACTAGCGGATACAATGAGCAGTTCTTC
>NA|16|TRBD2|TRBV5-1|TRBJ2-1
CASSLDVAGLYNEQFF
TGCGCCAGCAGCTTGGATGTAGCGGGACTCTACAATGAGCAGTTCTTC
>NA|18|NA|TRBV5-1|TRBJ2-7
CASSLDRDTREKGYEQYF
TGCGCCAGCAGCTTGGACAGGGATACGAGGGAGAAAGGCTACGAGCAGTACTTC
>few|15|NA|TRBV11-2|TRBJ1-2
CASRVGPGGDYGYTF
TGTGCCAGCAGGGTGGGGCCGGGGGGAGACTATGGCTACACCTTC
>NA|11|TRBD1|TRBV20-1|TRBJ1-1
CSARDRAEAFF
TGCAGTGCCAGGGACAGGGCCGAAGCTTTCTTT
>NA|12|NA|TRBV4-2|TRBJ2-5
CASSQGSAAKYF
TGTGCCAGCAGCCAAGGTTCGGCGGCGAAGTACTTC
>NA|16|TRBD1|TRBV18|TRBJ1-1
CASSRVDRGGNTEAFF
TGTGCCAGCTCACGGGTCGACAGGGGGGGGAACACTGAAGCTTTCTTT
>NA|16|NA|TRBV6-1|TRBJ2-7
CASSARLGSKVGEQYF
TGTGCCAGCAGTGCGCGTTTGGGCTCAAAAGTCGGCGAGCAGTACTTC
>NA|15|NA|TRBV6-4|TRBJ2-6
CASREGVAGANVLTF
TGTGCCAGCAGGGAAGGGGTGGCTGGGGCCAACGTCCTGACTTTC
>NA|14|NA|TRBV10-3|TRBJ1-2
CAISPGLPNYGYTF
TGTGCCATCAGTCCGGGACTCCCTAACTATGGCTACACCTTC
>NA|14|NA|TRBV25-1|TRBJ2-5
CASSELGPEETQYF
TGTGCCAGCAGTGAGTTGGGGCCAGAGGAGACCCAGTACTTC
>NA|16|TRBD1|TRBV2|TRBJ2-1
CASSEVPDRVVTEQFF
TGTGCCAGCAGTGAAGTTCCCGACAGGGTGGTGACGGAGCAGTTCTTC
>NA|15|NA|TRBV11-2|TRBJ1-3
CASSQYMSSGNTIYF
TGTGCCAGCAGCCAATACATGTCCTCTGGAAACACCATATATTTT
>NA|14|NA|TRBV6-5|TRBJ1-1
CASTGAGIWTEAFF
TGTGCCAGCACAGGGGCCGGGATTTGGACTGAAGCTTTCTTT
>NA|15|TRBD2|TRBV27|TRBJ2-5
CASRHFSGGEETQYF
TGTGCCAGTAGGCACTTTAGCGGGGGGGAAGAGACCCAGTACTTC
>NA|15|NA|TRBV7-8|TRBJ2-2
CASRPDTSNTGELFF
TGTGCCAGCAGACCTGACACTTCGAACACCGGGGAGCTGTTTTTT
>NA|16|TRBD2|TRBV9|TRBJ2-2
CASSIPPTSGVGELFF
TGTGCCAGCAGCATTCCCCCGACTAGCGGAGTCGGGGAGCTGTTTTTT
>NA|15|NA|TRBV4-2|TRBJ1-5
CASSLSGGSNQPQHF
TGTGCCAGCAGCCTAAGCGGGGGGAGCAATCAGCCCCAGCATTTT
>NA|17|TRBD2|TRBV5-1|TRBJ2-3
CASSLAPSGGNTDTQYF
TGCGCCAGCAGCTTGGCTCCTAGCGGAGGAAACACAGATACGCAGTATTTT
>NA|14|NA|TRBV19|TRBJ1-3
CASSKLTAGNTIYF
TGTGCCAGTAGTAAGCTGACAGCTGGAAACACCATATATTTT
>NA|16|TRBD1|TRBV19|TRBJ2-2
CASDQPGQILTGELFF
TGTGCCTCCGATCAACCGGGACAGATACTCACCGGGGAGCTGTTTTTT
>NA|12|NA|TRBV6-1|TRBJ1-1
CASSERGGLAFF
TGTGCCAGCAGCGAAAGAGGGGGATTAGCTTTCTTT
>few|17|TRBD1|TRBV7-8|TRBJ2-2
CASSLFLGQGHTGELFF
TGTGCCAGCAGCTTATTTTTGGGACAGGGACACACCGGGGAGCTGTTTTTT
>NA|14|TRBD2|TRBV5-6|TRBJ2-1
CASSSPGTSNEQFF
TGTGCCAGCAGCTCCCCCGGGACTAGCAATGAGCAGTTCTTC